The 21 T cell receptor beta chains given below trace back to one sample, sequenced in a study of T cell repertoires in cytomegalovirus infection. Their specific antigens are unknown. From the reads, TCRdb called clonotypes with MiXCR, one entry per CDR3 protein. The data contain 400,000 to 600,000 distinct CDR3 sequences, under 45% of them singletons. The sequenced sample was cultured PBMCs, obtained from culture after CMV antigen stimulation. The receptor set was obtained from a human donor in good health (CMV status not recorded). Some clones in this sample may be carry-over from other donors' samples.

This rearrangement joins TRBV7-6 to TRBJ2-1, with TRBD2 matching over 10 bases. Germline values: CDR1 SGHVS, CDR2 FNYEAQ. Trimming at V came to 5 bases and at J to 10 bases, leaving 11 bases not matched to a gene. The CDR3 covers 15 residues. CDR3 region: CASSISGGALREQFF. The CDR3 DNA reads TGTGCCAGCAGCATCAGCGGGGGGGCCCTACGGGAGCAGTTCTTC.

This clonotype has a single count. The DNA for the CDR3 is TGTGCCAGCAGACCAAGAGGACAGGGAGGGGTAAATCAGCCCCAGCATTTT. The encoded protein is CASRPRGQGGVNQPQHF. The chain joins TRBV28 to TRBJ1-5; 8 nucleotides agree with TRBD1. The trim removed 6 bases at V and 4 bases at J, leaving 14 bases unmatched. This CDR3 is 17 amino acids long. Germline CDR1 is MDHEN and CDR2 is SYDVKM.

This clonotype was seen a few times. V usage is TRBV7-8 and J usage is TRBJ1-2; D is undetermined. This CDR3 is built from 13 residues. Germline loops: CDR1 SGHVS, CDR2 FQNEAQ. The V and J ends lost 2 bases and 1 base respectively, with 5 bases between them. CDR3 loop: CASSLSYNYGYTF. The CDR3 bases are TGTGCCAGCAGCTTATCTTATAACTATGGCTACACCTTC.

CDR3 amino acids: CASSRSPGYNEQFF. The DNA of the CDR3 is TGTGCCAGCAGCCGCAGTCCTGGGTACAATGAGCAGTTCTTC. The chain recombines TRBV12-3 or TRBV12-4 with TRBJ2-1, with D unclear. The CDR3 is 14 amino acids. The ends were cut back, 6 bases at V and 4 bases at J, with 13 bases in the middle.

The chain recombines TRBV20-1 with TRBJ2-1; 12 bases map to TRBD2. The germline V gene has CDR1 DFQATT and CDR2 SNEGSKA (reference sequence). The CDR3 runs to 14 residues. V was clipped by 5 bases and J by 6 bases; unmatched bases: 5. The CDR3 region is CSALLAGGPNEQFF. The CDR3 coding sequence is TGCAGTGCTTTGCTAGCGGGAGGGCCCAATGAGCAGTTCTTC.

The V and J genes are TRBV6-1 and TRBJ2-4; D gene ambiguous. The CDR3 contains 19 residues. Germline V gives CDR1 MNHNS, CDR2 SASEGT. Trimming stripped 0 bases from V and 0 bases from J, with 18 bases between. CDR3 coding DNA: TGTGCCAGCAGTGAAGCACTGCTGGTGTTATCGGCAGCCAAAAACATTCAGTACTTC. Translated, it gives CASSEALLVLSAAKNIQYF.

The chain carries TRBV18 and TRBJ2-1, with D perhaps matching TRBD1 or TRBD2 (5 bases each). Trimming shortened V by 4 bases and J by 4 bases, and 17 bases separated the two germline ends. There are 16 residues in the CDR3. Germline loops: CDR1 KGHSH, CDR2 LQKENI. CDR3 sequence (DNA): TGTGCCAGCTCACTCACCGGGACGGTGCCTTACAATGAGCAGTTCTTC. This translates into CASSLTGTVPYNEQFF.

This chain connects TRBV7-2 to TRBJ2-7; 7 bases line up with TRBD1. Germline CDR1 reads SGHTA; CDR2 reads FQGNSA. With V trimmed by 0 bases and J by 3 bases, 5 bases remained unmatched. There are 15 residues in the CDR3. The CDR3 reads CASSLAVGTDYEQYF. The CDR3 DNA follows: TGTGCCAGCAGCTTAGCGGTAGGGACAGACTACGAGCAGTACTTC.

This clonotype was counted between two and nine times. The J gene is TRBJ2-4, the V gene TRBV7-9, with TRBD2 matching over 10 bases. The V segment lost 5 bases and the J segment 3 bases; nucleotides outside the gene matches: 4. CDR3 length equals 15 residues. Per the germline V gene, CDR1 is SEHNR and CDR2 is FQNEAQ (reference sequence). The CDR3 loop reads CASSPWTSGKNIQYF. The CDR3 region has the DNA TGTGCCAGCAGCCCTTGGACTAGCGGCAAAAACATTCAGTACTTC.

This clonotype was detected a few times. DNA of the CDR3: TGTGCCAGCAGCTTAAGAGAAAGCTATGGCTACACCTTC. The encoded protein is CASSLRESYGYTF. The chain employs TRBV7-6 and TRBJ1-2; no clear D. The CDR3 runs to 13 residues. V shed 2 bases and J shed 4 bases, with 8 bases lying between them. Germline CDR1 is SGHVS and CDR2 is FNYEAQ.

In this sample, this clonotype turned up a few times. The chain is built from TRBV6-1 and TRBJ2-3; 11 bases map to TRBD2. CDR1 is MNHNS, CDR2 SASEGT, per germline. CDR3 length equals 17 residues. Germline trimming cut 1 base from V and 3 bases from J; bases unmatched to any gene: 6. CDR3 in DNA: TGTGCCAGCAGTGAAGGCGGGTTAGCGGGAGGGACAGATACGCAGTATTTT. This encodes CASSEGGLAGGTDTQYF.

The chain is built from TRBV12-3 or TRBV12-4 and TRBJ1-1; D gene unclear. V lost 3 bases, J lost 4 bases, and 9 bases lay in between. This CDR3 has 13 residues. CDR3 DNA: TGTGCCAGCAGTTTGAGTGTGAGCACTGAAGCTTTCTTT. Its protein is CASSLSVSTEAFF.

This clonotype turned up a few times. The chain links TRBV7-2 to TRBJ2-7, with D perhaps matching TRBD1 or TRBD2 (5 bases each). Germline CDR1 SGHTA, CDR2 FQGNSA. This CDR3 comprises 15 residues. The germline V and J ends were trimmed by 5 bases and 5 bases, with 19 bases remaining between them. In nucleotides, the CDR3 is TGTGCCAGCAGCCCCACCCGGGGCCCTCTGAACGAGCAGTACTTC. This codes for CASSPTRGPLNEQYF.

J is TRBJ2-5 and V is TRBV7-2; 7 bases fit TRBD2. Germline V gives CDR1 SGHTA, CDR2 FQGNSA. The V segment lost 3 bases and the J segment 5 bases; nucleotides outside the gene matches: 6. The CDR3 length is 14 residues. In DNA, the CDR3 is TGTGCCAGCAGCTTGGGACTACACCCGGAGACCCAGTACTTC. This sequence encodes CASSLGLHPETQYF. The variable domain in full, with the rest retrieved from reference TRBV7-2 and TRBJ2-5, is GAGVSQSPSNKVTEKGKDVELRCDPISGHTALYWYRQSLGQGLEFLIYFQGNSAPDKSGLPSDRFSAERTGGSVSTLTIQRTQQEDSAVYLCASSLGLHPETQYFGPGTRLLVL.

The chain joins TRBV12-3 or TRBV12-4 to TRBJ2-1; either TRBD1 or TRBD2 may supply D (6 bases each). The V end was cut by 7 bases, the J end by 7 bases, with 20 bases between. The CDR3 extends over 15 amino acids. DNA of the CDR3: TGTGCCAGCACCCGGGACCGGGGGCTTAGGAATGAGCAGTTCTTC. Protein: CASTRDRGLRNEQFF.

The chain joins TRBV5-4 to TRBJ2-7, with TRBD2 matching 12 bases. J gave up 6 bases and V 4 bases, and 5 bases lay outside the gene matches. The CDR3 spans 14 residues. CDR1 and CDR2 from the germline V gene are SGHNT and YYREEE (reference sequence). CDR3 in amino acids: CASSPSGRGGEQYF. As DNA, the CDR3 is TGTGCCAGCAGCCCTAGCGGGAGGGGGGGCGAGCAGTACTTC.

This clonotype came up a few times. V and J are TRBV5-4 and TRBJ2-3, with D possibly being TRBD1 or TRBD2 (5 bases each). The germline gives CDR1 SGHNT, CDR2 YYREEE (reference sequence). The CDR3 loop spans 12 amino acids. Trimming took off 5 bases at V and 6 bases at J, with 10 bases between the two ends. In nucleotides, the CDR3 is TGTGCCAGCAGATCAGAGGGGGATACGCAGTATTTT. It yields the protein CASRSEGDTQYF. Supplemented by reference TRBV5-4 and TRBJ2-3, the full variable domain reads ETGVTQSPTHLIKTRGQQVTLRCSSQSGHNTVSWYQQALGQGPQFIFQYYREEENGRGNFPPRFSGLQFPNYSSELNVNALELDDSALYLCASRSEGDTQYFGPGTRLTVL.

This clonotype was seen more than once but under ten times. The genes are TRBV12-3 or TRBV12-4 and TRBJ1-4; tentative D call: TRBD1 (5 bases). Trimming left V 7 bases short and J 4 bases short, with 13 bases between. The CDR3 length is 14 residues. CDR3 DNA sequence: TGTGCCAGCAAGGCGGACACAAATAATGAAAAACTGTTTTTT. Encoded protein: CASKADTNNEKLFF.

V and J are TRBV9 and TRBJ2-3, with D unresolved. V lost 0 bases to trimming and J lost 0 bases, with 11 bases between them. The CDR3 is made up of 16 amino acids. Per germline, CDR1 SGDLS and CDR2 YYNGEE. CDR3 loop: CASSVVGRASTDTQYF. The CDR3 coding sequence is TGTGCCAGCAGCGTAGTGGGCCGTGCTAGCACAGATACGCAGTATTTT.

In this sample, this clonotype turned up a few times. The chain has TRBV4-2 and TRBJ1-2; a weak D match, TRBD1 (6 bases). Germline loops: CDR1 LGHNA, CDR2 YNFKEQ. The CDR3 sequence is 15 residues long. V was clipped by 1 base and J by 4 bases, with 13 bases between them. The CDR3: CASSQGDEGGYGYTF. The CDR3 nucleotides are TGTGCCAGCAGCCAAGGAGACGAGGGGGGCTATGGCTACACCTTC.

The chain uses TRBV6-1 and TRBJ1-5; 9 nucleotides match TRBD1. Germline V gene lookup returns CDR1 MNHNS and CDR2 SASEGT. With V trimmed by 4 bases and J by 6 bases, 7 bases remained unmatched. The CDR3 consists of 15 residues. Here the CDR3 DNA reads TGTGCCAGCAGTGGAGAGACAGGGGGTAGTCAGCCCCAGCATTTT. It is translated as CASSGETGGSQPQHF.